The entry below describes one T cell receptor beta chain. Its matching antigen is unknown. The data were obtained in a study of cytomegalovirus exposure and HLA in healthy donors. Study results and caveats: The study designated about 180 TCR beta chains cytomegalovirus-associated.

13 Jbeta primers and 60 Vbeta primers were used for the PCR. The data were produced by immunoSEQ multiplex PCR, yet TCRdb's version contains in-frame clones alone and is incomplete. This sample yields about 85,000 clones, of which less than 75% are seen a single time; approximately 2.3% belongs to the top ten. The germline CDR1 and CDR2 sequences are SGHTA and FQGNSA. The CDR3 length is 14 residues. With 4 bases clipped from V and 5 bases from J, the junction kept 6 bases outside the gene matches. The sequence came from a man under 40 in good health and CMV-seronegative. Sequencing was done on a sample of PBMCs. The J gene is TRBJ2-3, the V gene TRBV7-2, with 7 bases lining up with TRBD1. The CDR3 sequence is CASSSPTGLDTQYF. The CDR3 DNA is TGTGCCAGCAGCTCACCGACAGGGTTAGATACGCAGTATTTT.